Below, one TCR beta chain is given with its context. Its antigen is currently unknown. The data were obtained in a study of cytomegalovirus exposure and HLA in healthy donors. In the study overall: Researchers previously reported finding about 110 million unique TCR beta sequences from roughly 200 million T cells. The study's early data release held approximately 91 million unique TCRs from HLA-typed donors. Study outcomes and limitations: In a later analysis, several top co-occurrence clusters appeared linked to parvovirus B19, influenza, CMV and Epstein-Barr virus. Accurate prediction of most subjects' HLA-A and HLA-B alleles from TCR beta sequences was reported.

Amplification used 60 Vbeta primers and 13 Jbeta primers. Sequencing used immunoSEQ multiplex PCR; TCRdb keeps in-frame clones, though not all of them. The sample holds more than 95,000 clones; 75% to 85% are singletons and the top ten take around 8.5%. This TCR was sampled from a woman in her 50s in good health and CMV-seropositive. The sample comprised PBMCs.

The CDR3 nucleotides are TGTGCCAGCAGCGGCGGACTTCTGGCTTATGGCTACACCTTC. Its protein product is CASSGGLLAYGYTF. The V gene is TRBV9, the J gene TRBJ1-2; D gene unclear. V was cut by 3 bases and J by 5 bases, with 14 bases left in between. Looked up from germline, CDR1 is SGDLS and CDR2 is YYNGEE. The CDR3 has 14 amino acids.